Presented here are 29 T cell receptor beta chains from one specimen sequenced in a study of identifying expanded T cells in peripheral blood. The repertoire was sequenced with immunoSEQ multiplex PCR; TCRdb's copy has only in-frame clones and lacks some. The sample has over 85,000 clones, about 87% seen once. The sample consisted of blood. The receptors derive from a person between 18 and 75 years old in good health.

This clone was detected only a few times. The chain recombines TRBV27 with TRBJ1-2; D gene ambiguous. Germline V gene data show CDR1 as MNHEY and CDR2 as SMNVEV (reference sequence). V shed 6 bases and J shed 7 bases, with 21 bases lying between them. The CDR3 covers 15 residues. The DNA for the CDR3 is TGTGCCAGCAGCCCGCCGGGCCTCGGGCTGGGTGGCTACACCTTC. Protein: CASSPPGLGLGGYTF.

The J gene is TRBJ1-3, the V gene TRBV9; no firm D call. This CDR3 contains 15 residues. CDR1 is SGDLS, CDR2 YYNGEE, per germline. V was cut by 1 base and J by 0 bases, with 8 bases left in between. CDR3 sequence: CASSVSYSSGNTIYF. The CDR3 nucleotides read TGTGCCAGCAGCGTAAGTTACAGCTCTGGAAACACCATATATTTT.

The CDR3 here is CASRYREASSGNTIYF. The CDR3 DNA reads as TGTGCCAGCAGATATCGTGAGGCGAGCTCTGGAAACACCATATATTTT. The chain combines TRBV11-1 with TRBJ1-3; D is undetermined. Germline values: CDR1 SGHAT, CDR2 FQDESV (reference sequence). The CDR3 loop spans 16 amino acids. V lost 6 bases and J 0 bases, leaving 15 bases between the germline ends.

In its sample, this clone was seen a few times. The V and J genes are TRBV5-1 and TRBJ2-5; 11 bases align to TRBD2. There are 20 residues in the CDR3. Trimming took 1 base from V and 2 from J; bases not matched to a gene: 16. Per germline, CDR1 SGHRS and CDR2 YFSETQ. CDR3 DNA: TGCGCCAGCAGCTTGCGTATCTGGGCTAGCGGGAGGATCCCTCAAGAGACCCAGTACTTC. Translated, it gives CASSLRIWASGRIPQETQYF.

The chain uses TRBV9 and TRBJ1-2, with 11 bases that match TRBD1. The CDR3 is 15 amino acids. Germline V lookup: CDR1 SGDLS, CDR2 YYNGEE. J was trimmed by 6 bases and V by 1 base; bases with no gene match: 5. This CDR3 is CASSVRTGGLDGYTF. As DNA, the CDR3 is TGTGCCAGCAGCGTACGGACAGGGGGCTTGGATGGCTACACCTTC.

The chain has TRBV15 and TRBJ1-2; D is undetermined. Germline V gene sequence: CDR1 LNHNV, CDR2 YYDKDF (reference sequence). The CDR3 covers 16 residues. V dropped 0 bases and J dropped 2 bases, with 13 bases sitting between them. The CDR3 DNA reads as TGTGCCACCAGCAGAGATCGTGGCGGGCCGAACTATGGCTACACCTTC. It encodes CATSRDRGGPNYGYTF.

The chain has TRBV4-3 and TRBJ1-6; D gene ambiguous. V was pared by 2 bases and J by 9 bases, with 14 bases between. There are 15 residues in the CDR3. Germline values: CDR1 LGHNA, CDR2 YSLEER. CDR3 sequence reads: CASSQLKGFGSPLHF. The CDR3 bases are TGCGCCAGCAGCCAATTAAAAGGGTTCGGTTCACCCCTCCACTTT.

In this sample, this clone turned up a few times. The sample contains more than one DNA sequence encoding this CDR3. V is TRBV19 and J is TRBJ1-5; no clear D. Trimming shortened V by 8 bases and J by 0 bases, and 2 bases separated the two germline ends. Germline loops: CDR1 LNHDA, CDR2 SQIVND (reference sequence). This CDR3 contains 11 residues. DNA for the CDR3: TGTGCCAGTTCTAGCAATCAGCCCCAGCATTTT. Translating gives CASSSNQPQHF. The full variable domain, in which reference TRBV19 and TRBJ1-5 provide the parts outside the CDR3, is DGGITQSPKYLFRKEGQNVTLSCEQNLNHDAMYWYRQDPGQGLRLIYYSQIVNDFQKGDIAEGYSVSREKKESFPLTVTSAQKNPTAFYLCASSSNQPQHFGDGTRLSIL.

The CDR3 nucleotides are TGCAGTGCTAGTGAGGCAGAGACCCAGTACTTC. Translated, it gives CSASEAETQYF. The rearrangement uses TRBV20-1 and TRBJ2-5; no clear D. V lost 3 bases and J lost 4, with 6 bases in between. The germline gives CDR1 DFQATT, CDR2 SNEGSKA (reference sequence). The CDR3 runs to 11 residues.

The gene calls are TRBV6-1 and TRBJ2-1; D is undetermined. Germline V lookup: CDR1 MNHNS, CDR2 SASEGT. Trimming took 6 bases from V and 9 from J, leaving 6 bases between them. This CDR3 contains 10 residues. CDR3 residues: CASSVTEQFF. The CDR3 DNA reads TGTGCCAGCAGCGTCACTGAGCAGTTCTTC.

The V and J genes are TRBV2 and TRBJ2-1, with 9 bases aligning to TRBD2. The CDR3 runs to 16 residues. V was clipped by 2 bases and J by 4 bases; unmatched bases: 6. The V gene's germline CDR1 is SNHLY and CDR2 FYNNEI. CDR3 region: CASSEPPSGIYNEQFF. The CDR3 nucleotides read TGTGCCAGCAGTGAACCCCCTAGCGGGATATACAATGAGCAGTTCTTC.

This clone was found once. The rearrangement joins TRBV11-2 to TRBJ2-1; D could derive from TRBD1 or TRBD2 (6 bases each). The CDR3 has 14 residues. The V end lost 3 bases, the J end lost 8 bases, and 14 bases lay between the germline ends. CDR1 SGHAT and CDR2 FQNNGV come from the germline V gene. CDR3: CASSLGAGPYEQFF. The CDR3 coding sequence is TGTGCCAGCAGCTTGGGGGCGGGACCCTATGAGCAGTTCTTC.

The J gene is TRBJ2-5, the V gene TRBV5-4; unclear D gene. Trimming stripped 3 bases from V and 2 bases from J, with 14 bases between. Germline CDR1 SGHNT, CDR2 YYREEE (reference sequence). CDR3 length: 15 amino acids. The CDR3 sequence: CASSSDGPHQETQYF. The DNA for the CDR3 is TGTGCCAGCAGCTCGGACGGGCCTCATCAAGAGACCCAGTACTTC.

V is TRBV28 and J is TRBJ2-7, with D maybe TRBD1 (5 bases). Trimming removed 10 bases from V and 4 bases from J, with 17 bases in between. The CDR3 is made up of 13 amino acids. Germline CDR1 MDHEN, CDR2 SYDVKM. The CDR3 coding sequence is TGTGCCACAGAGGCAGGGAATATATACGAGCAGTACTTC. Amino acids: CATEAGNIYEQYF. The full variable domain, its missing parts supplied by reference TRBV28 and TRBJ2-7, is DVKVTQSSRYLVKRTGEKVFLECVQDMDHENMFWYRQDPGLGLRLIYFSYDVKMKEKGDIPEGYSVSREKKERFSLILESASTNQTSMYLCATEAGNIYEQYFGPGTRLTVT.

The V call is TRBV19, the J call TRBJ1-2; tentative D call: TRBD1 (5 bases). The CDR3 runs 15 residues. V gave up 8 bases and J gave up 0 bases, with 16 bases separating them. Germline CDR1 and CDR2: LNHDA and SQIVND (reference sequence). The CDR3 DNA is TGTGCCAGTCTTCCTCGGGGGAGCACTAACTATGGCTACACCTTC. It encodes CASLPRGSTNYGYTF.

V is TRBV6-1 and J is TRBJ2-5; a weak D match, TRBD1 (5 bases). Germline lookup yields CDR1 MNHNS and CDR2 SASEGT. The germline V and J ends were trimmed by 7 bases and 5 bases, with 14 bases remaining between them. This CDR3 spans 13 amino acids. The CDR3 reads CASTPSAGETQYF. CDR3 DNA sequence: TGTGCCAGCACCCCCTCGGCAGGGGAGACCCAGTACTTC.

V is TRBV10-1 and J is TRBJ2-7; 9 positions agree with TRBD1. Trimming at V came to 0 bases and at J to 1 base, leaving 1 base not matched to a gene. This CDR3 contains 15 residues. CDR1 WNHNN and CDR2 SYGVQD come from the germline V gene (reference sequence). CDR3 in DNA: TGCGCCAGCAGTGAGTCGGGACAGGGATCCTACGAGCAGTACTTC. It encodes CASSESGQGSYEQYF.

V gene TRBV5-5 combines with J gene TRBJ2-1; D gene ambiguous. CDR1 is SGHKS and CDR2 is YYEKEE in the germline V gene (reference sequence). The CDR3 length is 13 residues. The ends were cut back, 0 bases at V and 10 bases at J, with 11 bases in the middle. CDR3 DNA sequence: TGTGCCAGCAGCTTGGTCTACATCGGGGAGCAGTTCTTC. Protein: CASSLVYIGEQFF.

The genes are TRBV4-2 and TRBJ1-2; no clear D. The CDR3 runs to 15 residues. V shed 1 base and J shed 8 bases, with 17 bases lying between them. Germline V CDR1 and CDR2: LGHNA, YNFKEQ. CDR3 residues: CASSQVSGNKDGYTF. The CDR3 coding sequence is TGTGCCAGCAGCCAAGTAAGCGGTAATAAGGACGGCTACACCTTC.

The rearrangement links TRBV28 to TRBJ1-1; no clear D. CDR1 is MDHEN, CDR2 SYDVKM, per germline. Trimming took 1 base from V and 1 from J, leaving 7 bases between them. There are 14 residues in the CDR3. The CDR3 is CASSLFFENTEAFF. The DNA for the CDR3 is TGTGCCAGCAGTTTATTCTTTGAGAACACTGAAGCTTTCTTT.

The chain links TRBV6-6 to TRBJ2-7, with TRBD2 identical over 9 bases. From germline, CDR1 is MNHNY and CDR2 SVGAGI (reference sequence). This CDR3 region has 15 residues. The trim removed 2 bases at V and 6 bases at J, leaving 8 bases unmatched. The DNA for the CDR3 is TGTGCCAGCAGTTACGTCTCCGCGGGAGGGATCGAGCAGTACTTC. Translation gives CASSYVSAGGIEQYF.

The chain couples TRBV20-1 to TRBJ2-7; weak D call: TRBD1 (6 bases). Trimming pared 5 bases from V and 2 bases from J, leaving 7 bases between. Germline loops: CDR1 DFQATT, CDR2 SNEGSKA (reference sequence). The CDR3 sequence is 11 residues long. The CDR3, as DNA: TGCAGTGCTGGACAGCCCTACGAGCAGTACTTC. As protein: CSAGQPYEQYF.

CDR3 region: CASTSQETQYF. In nucleotides, the CDR3 is TGTGCCAGCACCAGCCAAGAGACCCAGTACTTC. V and J are TRBV28 and TRBJ2-5; D is unclear. This CDR3 contains 11 residues. The germline V gene encodes CDR1 MDHEN and CDR2 SYDVKM. With 7 bases removed from V and 1 base from J, the gap between germline ends came to 4 bases.

This chain links TRBV29-1 with TRBJ1-2; the D gene is possibly TRBD1 (6 bases). The germline gives CDR1 SQVTM, CDR2 ANQGSEA. Between the trimmed V and J ends, which lost 6 bases and 7 bases, there was a span of 12 bases. The CDR3 has 11 amino acids. For the CDR3, the DNA is TGCAGCGTCGAAAGGGGGGCTGGCTACACCTTC. Encoded protein: CSVERGAGYTF.

The chain carries TRBV7-6 and TRBJ2-1; tentative D call: TRBD2 (5 bases). Trimming removed 5 bases at V and 0 bases at J, with 8 bases between. This CDR3 comprises 14 residues. Germline CDR1 is SGHVS and CDR2 is FNYEAQ. The CDR3 loop is CASSRRYSYNEQFF. The DNA for the CDR3 is TGTGCCAGCAGCCGGAGGTACTCCTACAATGAGCAGTTCTTC.

The chain has TRBV7-2 and TRBJ2-7; 7 nucleotides match TRBD2. This CDR3 region has 15 residues. With 1 base clipped from V and 5 bases from J, the junction kept 8 bases outside the gene matches. Germline CDR1 is SGHTA and CDR2 is FQGNSA. CDR3 in amino acids: CASSLGKAGRDEQYF. The CDR3 coding sequence is TGTGCCAGCAGCTTAGGGAAAGCGGGGCGGGACGAGCAGTACTTC.

The CDR3 coding sequence is TGTGCCAGCAGCCGAACAGGGGGAGAAGTAGATACGCAGTATTTT. It encodes CASSRTGGEVDTQYF. The V call is TRBV7-2, the J call TRBJ2-3; the match to TRBD1 covers 8 bases. Germline-derived CDR1 and CDR2 are SGHTA and FQGNSA. V dropped 5 bases and J dropped 5; count of bases not matched to a gene: 9. The CDR3 has 15 amino acids.

The chain uses TRBV7-8 and TRBJ2-7, with 8 bases aligning to TRBD1. Unmatched junction bases numbered 9, after V lost 5 bases and J lost 6 bases. Germline V gives CDR1 SGHVS, CDR2 FQNEAQ. This CDR3 is 14 amino acids long. CDR3 protein: CASSLHGQGLEQYF. CDR3 nucleotide sequence: TGTGCCAGCAGCCTACACGGACAGGGTCTCGAGCAGTACTTC. The whole variable domain, filled in from reference TRBV7-8 and TRBJ2-7, reads GAGVSQSPRYKVAKRGQDVALRCDPISGHVSLFWYQQALGQGPEFLTYFQNEAQLDKSGLPSDRFFAERPEGSVSTLKIQRTQQEDSAVYLCASSLHGQGLEQYFGPGTRLTVT.

The genes are TRBV30 and TRBJ1-6, with 11 bases identical to TRBD1. The CDR3 is made up of 14 amino acids. J was trimmed by 10 bases and V by 7 bases; bases with no gene match: 9. Germline CDR1 and CDR2: GTSNPN and SVGIG (reference sequence). In DNA, the CDR3 is TGTGCCTTGGACAGGGGGCCCGGATTGTCACCCCTCCACTTT. Its translation is CALDRGPGLSPLHF.